This TCR beta chain was retrieved from a study of CD8 T cells in Susac syndrome. Germline V gene sequence: CDR1 SGHVS, CDR2 FQNEAQ. V was shortened by 4 bases and J by 7 bases, with 11 bases between the two germline ends. CDR3 size: 14 residues. TCR beta sequences were obtained from blood CD8+ and CD4+ T cells. Patients with stable or active relapsing-remitting disease, all of them treatment-naive, made up the multiple sclerosis controls. TEMRA cells were enriched by FACS, and CD4+ and CD8+ T cells were negatively isolated. RNA, at about 0.45 to 1 ug, was reverse transcribed with random hexamers. Amplification of the TCR beta CDR3 was carried out by immunoSEQ multiplex PCR, which spanned a total of 54 Vbeta and 13 Jbeta segments. TCRdb ran MiXCR on the immunoSEQ multiplex PCR reads and lists one entry per CDR3 protein. This repertoire shows more than 95,000 distinct CDR3 sequences, 93% found once; its top ten account for 0.093%.

This sequence joins TRBV7-8 and TRBJ1-6, with D maybe TRBD1 (5 bases). This receptor was taken from a human donor with multiple sclerosis. The material sequenced was CD4+ T cells from PBMCs. CDR3: CASSSGTENSPLHF. CDR3 DNA sequence: TGTGCCAGCAGCTCCGGGACGGAGAATTCACCCCTCCACTTT.